These T cell receptor beta chains were read from a single sample in a study of blood T cell repertoires in COVID-19. The table came from immunoSEQ multiplex PCR; TCRdb's copy has only in-frame clones and leaves some out. Of 200,000 to 250,000 clones in the sample, roughly 84% were seen once. The sample consisted of PBMCs or T cells enriched from blood (not recorded which). The receptors originated from a woman in her thirties or forties who had recovered from COVID-19. The CDR3 runs from the conserved cysteine through the conserved F or W. Fields, in order: V gene, J gene, clone size, D gene, CDR3 protein, CDR3 DNA. D genes are given only for firm matches. Where a row states a size, it is once, few, many or the class of an expanded clone; other rows omit it.

v_gene: TRBV7-3; j_gene: TRBJ2-3; abundance: NA; d_gene: TRBD2; CDR3aa: CASSLRGGRAADTQYF; CDR3nt: TGTGCCAGCAGCTTAAGGGGCGGGAGGGCCGCAGATACGCAGTATTTT
v_gene: TRBV7-2; j_gene: TRBJ1-2; abundance: NA; d_gene: NA; CDR3aa: CASSLSEGFYGYTF; CDR3nt: TGTGCCAGCAGCTTATCCGAGGGATTCTATGGCTACACCTTC
v_gene: TRBV20-1; j_gene: TRBJ1-2; abundance: once; d_gene: NA; CDR3aa: CSAQGLGGYTF; CDR3nt: TGCAGTGCTCAGGGGCTGGGGGGCTACACCTTC
v_gene: TRBV10-1; j_gene: TRBJ1-1; abundance: NA; d_gene: NA; CDR3aa: CASRGGNTEAFF; CDR3nt: TGCGCCAGCCGGGGAGGGAACACTGAAGCTTTCTTT
v_gene: TRBV19; j_gene: TRBJ2-2; abundance: few; d_gene: TRBD1; CDR3aa: CASSPGQGARANTGELFF; CDR3nt: TGTGCCAGTAGCCCGGGACAGGGGGCCAGGGCGAACACCGGGGAGCTGTTTTTT
v_gene: TRBV28; j_gene: TRBJ2-7; abundance: once; d_gene: NA; CDR3aa: CASSIRLTAIPVEQYF; CDR3nt: TGTGCCAGCAGTATACGATTGACAGCTATTCCCGTCGAGCAGTACTTC
v_gene: TRBV2; j_gene: TRBJ1-1; abundance: NA; d_gene: NA; CDR3aa: CASSVQGNTEAFF; CDR3nt: TGTGCCAGCAGTGTCCAGGGGAACACTGAAGCTTTCTTT
v_gene: TRBV7-2; j_gene: TRBJ1-2; abundance: NA; d_gene: TRBD1; CDR3aa: CASSPTGANYGYTF; CDR3nt: TGTGCCAGCAGCCCGACAGGGGCTAACTATGGCTACACCTTC
v_gene: TRBV7-6; j_gene: TRBJ2-1; abundance: NA; d_gene: NA; CDR3aa: CASSGRQGAYNEQFF; CDR3nt: TGTGCCAGCAGCGGCAGACAAGGGGCCTACAATGAGCAGTTCTTC
v_gene: TRBV7-2; j_gene: TRBJ2-3; abundance: NA; d_gene: NA; CDR3aa: CASSSSGVGGGTQYF; CDR3nt: TGTGCCAGCAGTTCCAGCGGGGTGGGAGGGGGAACGCAGTATTTT
v_gene: TRBV18; j_gene: TRBJ2-1; abundance: once; d_gene: NA; CDR3aa: CASSPGTGDEQFF; CDR3nt: TGTGCCAGCTCACCCGGGACTGGGGATGAGCAGTTCTTC
v_gene: TRBV7-9; j_gene: TRBJ2-1; abundance: NA; d_gene: TRBD2; CDR3aa: CASSPREGPYNEQFF; CDR3nt: TGTGCCAGCAGCCCCCGGGAGGGACCGTACAATGAGCAGTTCTTC
v_gene: TRBV21-1; j_gene: TRBJ1-2; abundance: few; d_gene: NA; CDR3aa: CASSKVWGGDFGYTF; CDR3nt: TGTGCCAGCAGCAAAGTATGGGGGGGAGACTTCGGCTACACCTTC
v_gene: TRBV13; j_gene: TRBJ2-2; abundance: NA; d_gene: NA; CDR3aa: CASSPPGGELFF; CDR3nt: TGTGCCAGCAGCCCCCCCGGCGGGGAGCTGTTTTTT
v_gene: TRBV27; j_gene: TRBJ1-1; abundance: NA; d_gene: NA; CDR3aa: CASTRSGGTEAFF; CDR3nt: TGTGCCAGCACTCGATCGGGGGGCACTGAAGCTTTCTTT
v_gene: TRBV19; j_gene: TRBJ2-7; abundance: NA; d_gene: TRBD1; CDR3aa: CASSKQGADYEQYF; CDR3nt: TGTGCCAGTAGCAAACAGGGGGCCGACTACGAGCAGTACTTC
v_gene: TRBV3-1/TRBV3-2; j_gene: TRBJ2-3; abundance: NA; d_gene: TRBD1; CDR3aa: CASSTDRGRGTDTQYF; CDR3nt: TGTGCCAGCAGCACCGACAGGGGGCGAGGCACAGATACGCAGTATTTT
v_gene: TRBV2; j_gene: TRBJ1-5; abundance: NA; d_gene: TRBD1; CDR3aa: CASRGTGDPINQPQHF; CDR3nt: TGTGCCAGCAGGGGTACAGGGGACCCGATCAATCAGCCCCAGCATTTT
v_gene: TRBV7-9; j_gene: TRBJ1-4; abundance: NA; d_gene: TRBD1; CDR3aa: CASSWTGLDEKLFF; CDR3nt: TGTGCCAGCAGCTGGACAGGCCTGGATGAAAAACTGTTTTTT
v_gene: TRBV7-6; j_gene: TRBJ2-3; abundance: once; d_gene: TRBD1; CDR3aa: CASSLRTGGADTQYF; CDR3nt: TGTGCCAGCAGCTTAAGGACAGGGGGGGCAGATACGCAGTATTTT
v_gene: TRBV24-1; j_gene: TRBJ1-2; abundance: NA; d_gene: NA; CDR3aa: CATSDGALMGYTF; CDR3nt: TGTGCCACCAGTGATGGGGCTTTGATGGGCTACACCTTC
v_gene: TRBV4-1; j_gene: TRBJ1-1; abundance: NA; d_gene: TRBD1; CDR3aa: CASSRITGTGAFF; CDR3nt: TGCGCCAGCAGCCGCATTACCGGGACAGGGGCTTTCTTT
v_gene: TRBV19; j_gene: TRBJ1-2; abundance: NA; d_gene: NA; CDR3aa: CASSIGGNYGYTF; CDR3nt: TGTGCCAGTAGTATCGGAGGGAACTATGGCTACACCTTC
v_gene: TRBV14; j_gene: TRBJ2-7; abundance: NA; d_gene: NA; CDR3aa: CASSPVSVSYEQYF; CDR3nt: TGTGCCAGCAGCCCTGTGTCGGTCTCCTACGAGCAGTACTTC
v_gene: TRBV24-1; j_gene: TRBJ2-3; abundance: NA; d_gene: TRBD2; CDR3aa: CATSDWTSGPRRDTQYF; CDR3nt: TGTGCCACCAGTGATTGGACTAGCGGCCCCAGAAGGGATACGCAGTATTTT
v_gene: TRBV25-1; j_gene: TRBJ2-3; abundance: once; d_gene: TRBD1; CDR3aa: CASSESKGGADTQYF; CDR3nt: TGTGCCAGCAGTGAATCAAAAGGGGGCGCAGATACGCAGTATTTT
v_gene: TRBV3-1/TRBV3-2; j_gene: TRBJ2-1; abundance: few; d_gene: NA; CDR3aa: CASRVRLGPQNLGEQFF; CDR3nt: TGTGCCAGCAGGGTGAGACTAGGACCCCAAAACTTGGGTGAGCAGTTCTTC
v_gene: TRBV28; j_gene: TRBJ2-7; abundance: once; d_gene: TRBD1; CDR3aa: CASSLALDRFDEQYF; CDR3nt: TGTGCCAGCAGTTTAGCTTTGGACAGGTTCGACGAGCAGTACTTC
v_gene: TRBV27; j_gene: TRBJ2-3; abundance: NA; d_gene: TRBD2; CDR3aa: CASSLRGLAGARDTQYF; CDR3nt: TGTGCCAGCAGTTTAAGGGGACTAGCGGGAGCAAGAGATACGCAGTATTTT
v_gene: TRBV20-1; j_gene: TRBJ2-2; abundance: NA; d_gene: NA; CDR3aa: CSASSGQGKAGELFF; CDR3nt: TGCAGTGCTAGTAGTGGGCAGGGAAAGGCCGGGGAGCTGTTTTTT